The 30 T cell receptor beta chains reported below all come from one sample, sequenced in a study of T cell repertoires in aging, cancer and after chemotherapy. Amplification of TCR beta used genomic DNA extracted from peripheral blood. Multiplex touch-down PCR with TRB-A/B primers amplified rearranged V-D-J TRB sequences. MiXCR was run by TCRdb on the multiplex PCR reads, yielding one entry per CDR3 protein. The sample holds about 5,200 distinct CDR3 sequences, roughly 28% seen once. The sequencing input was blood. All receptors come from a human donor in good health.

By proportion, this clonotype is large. CDR3 bases: TGCAGCGTCCACGACAATGAGCAGTTCTTC. Protein product: CSVHDNEQFF. The rearrangement joins TRBV29-1 to TRBJ2-1; no clear D. In germline, CDR1 is SQVTM, CDR2 ANQGSEA. The CDR3 sequence is 10 residues long. V dropped 6 bases and J dropped 5 bases, with 5 bases sitting between them.

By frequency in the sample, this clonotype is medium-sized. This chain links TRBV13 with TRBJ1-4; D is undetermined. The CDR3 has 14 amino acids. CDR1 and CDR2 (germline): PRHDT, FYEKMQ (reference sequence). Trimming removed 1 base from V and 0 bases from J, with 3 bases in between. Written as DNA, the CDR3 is TGTGCCAGCAGCTTAGCAGCAACTAATGAAAAACTGTTTTTT. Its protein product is CASSLAATNEKLFF. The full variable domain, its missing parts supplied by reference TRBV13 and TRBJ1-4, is AAGVIQSPRHLIKEKRETATLKCYPIPRHDTVYWYQQGPGQDPQFLISFYEKMQSDKGSIPDRFSAQQFSDYHSELNMSSLELGDSALYFCASSLAATNEKLFFGSGTQLSVL.

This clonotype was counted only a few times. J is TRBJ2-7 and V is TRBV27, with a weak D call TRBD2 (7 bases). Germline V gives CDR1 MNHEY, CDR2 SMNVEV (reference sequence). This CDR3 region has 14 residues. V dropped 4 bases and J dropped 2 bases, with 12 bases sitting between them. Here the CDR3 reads CASSSLGGAYEQYF. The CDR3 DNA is TGTGCCAGCAGTTCCCTAGGGGGGGCCTACGAGCAGTACTTC.

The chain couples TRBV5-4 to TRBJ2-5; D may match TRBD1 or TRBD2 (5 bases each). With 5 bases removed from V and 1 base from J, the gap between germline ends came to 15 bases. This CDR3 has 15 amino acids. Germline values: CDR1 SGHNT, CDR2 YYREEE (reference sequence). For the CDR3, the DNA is TGTGCCAGCAGGTCCGGGACGGCGAGCCAAGAGACCCAGTACTTC. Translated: CASRSGTASQETQYF.

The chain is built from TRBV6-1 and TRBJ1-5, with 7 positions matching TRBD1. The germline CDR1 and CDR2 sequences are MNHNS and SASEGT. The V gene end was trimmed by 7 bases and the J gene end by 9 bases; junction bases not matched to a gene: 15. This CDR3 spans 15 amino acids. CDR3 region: CASTEGRGPQRPQHF. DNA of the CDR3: TGTGCCAGCACCGAAGGAAGGGGGCCCCAGCGGCCCCAGCATTTT.

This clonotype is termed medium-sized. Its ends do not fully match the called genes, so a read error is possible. This CDR3 is CSQGCSGANVLTF. The CDR3 nucleotides read TGCTCGCAGGGTTGCTCTGGGGCCAACGTCCTGACTTTC. The gene calls are TRBV19 and TRBJ2-6, with a weak D call TRBD1 (5 bases). Germline V gene lookup returns CDR1 LNHDA and CDR2 SQIVND (reference sequence). The CDR3 has 13 residues.

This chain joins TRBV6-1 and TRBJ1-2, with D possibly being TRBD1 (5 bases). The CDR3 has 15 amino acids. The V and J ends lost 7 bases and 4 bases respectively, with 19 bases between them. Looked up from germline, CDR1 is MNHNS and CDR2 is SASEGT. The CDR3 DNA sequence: TGTGCCAGCAAACACCGGGGCGATTATGTCTATGGCTACACCTTC. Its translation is CASKHRGDYVYGYTF.

CDR3 nucleotide sequence: TGTGCCAGCAGCTTAAGAGGGTACGAGCAGTACTTC. Translating gives CASSLRGYEQYF. The rearrangement joins TRBV7-9 to TRBJ2-7, with D possibly being TRBD2 (5 bases). CDR1 is SEHNR, CDR2 FQNEAQ, per germline (reference sequence). This CDR3 has 12 residues. V was trimmed by 2 bases and J by 4 bases, leaving 6 bases between them. Variable domain in full (rest from reference TRBV7-9 and TRBJ2-7): DTGVSQNPRHKITKRGQNVTFRCDPISEHNRLYWYRQTLGQGPEFLTYFQNEAQLEKSRLLSDRFSAERPKGSFSTLEIQRTEQGDSAMYLCASSLRGYEQYFGPGTRLTVT.

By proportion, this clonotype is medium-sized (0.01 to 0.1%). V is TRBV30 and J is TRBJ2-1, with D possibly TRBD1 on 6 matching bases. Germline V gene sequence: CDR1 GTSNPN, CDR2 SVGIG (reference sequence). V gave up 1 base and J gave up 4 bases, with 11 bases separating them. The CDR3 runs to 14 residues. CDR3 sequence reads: CAWSGQGKYNEQFF. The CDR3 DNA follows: TGTGCCTGGAGTGGGCAGGGGAAGTACAATGAGCAGTTCTTC.

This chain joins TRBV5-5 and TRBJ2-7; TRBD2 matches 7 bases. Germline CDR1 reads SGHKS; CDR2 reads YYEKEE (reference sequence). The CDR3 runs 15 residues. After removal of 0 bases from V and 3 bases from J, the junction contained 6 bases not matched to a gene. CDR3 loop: CASSLGYGGSYEQYF. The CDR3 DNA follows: TGTGCCAGCAGCTTGGGGTACGGGGGGAGCTACGAGCAGTACTTC.

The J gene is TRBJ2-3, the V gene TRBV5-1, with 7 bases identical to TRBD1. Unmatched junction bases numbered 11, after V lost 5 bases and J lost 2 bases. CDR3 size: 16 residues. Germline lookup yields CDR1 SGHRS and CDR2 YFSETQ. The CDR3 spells CASRNDREVFTDTQYF. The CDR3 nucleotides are TGCGCCAGCAGAAACGACAGGGAAGTATTCACAGATACGCAGTATTTT.

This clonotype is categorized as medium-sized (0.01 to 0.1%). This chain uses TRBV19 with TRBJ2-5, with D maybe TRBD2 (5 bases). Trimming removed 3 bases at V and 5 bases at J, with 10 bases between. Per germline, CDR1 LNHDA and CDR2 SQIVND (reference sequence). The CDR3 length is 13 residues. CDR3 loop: CASSMGRAETQYF. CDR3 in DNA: TGTGCCAGTAGTATGGGGAGAGCGGAGACCCAGTACTTC.

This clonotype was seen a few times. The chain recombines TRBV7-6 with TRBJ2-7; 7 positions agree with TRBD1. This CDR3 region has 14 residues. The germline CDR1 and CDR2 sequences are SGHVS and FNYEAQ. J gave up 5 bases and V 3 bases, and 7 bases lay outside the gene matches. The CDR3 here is CASSFLQGPHEQYF. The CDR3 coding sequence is TGTGCCAGCAGCTTCCTACAGGGGCCCCACGAGCAGTACTTC. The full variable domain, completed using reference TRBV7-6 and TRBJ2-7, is GAGVSQSPRYKVTKRGQDVALRCDPISGHVSLYWYRQALGQGPEFLTYFNYEAQQDKSGLPNDRFSAERPEGSISTLTIQRTEQRDSAMYRCASSFLQGPHEQYFGPGTRLTVT.

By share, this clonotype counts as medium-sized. The CDR3 here is CATSTQRAYNEQFF. CDR3 sequence (DNA): TGTGCCACCAGCACTCAGCGGGCCTACAATGAGCAGTTCTTC. V is TRBV15 and J is TRBJ2-1; possible D gene TRBD2, 6 bases. V lost 4 bases and J lost 2, with 9 bases in between. This CDR3 is 14 amino acids long. Germline V gene lookup returns CDR1 LNHNV and CDR2 YYDKDF (reference sequence).

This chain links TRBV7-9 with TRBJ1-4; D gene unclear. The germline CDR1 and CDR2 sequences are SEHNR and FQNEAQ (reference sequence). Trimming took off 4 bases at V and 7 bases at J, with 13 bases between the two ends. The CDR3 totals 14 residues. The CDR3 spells CASSSRRSGEKLFF. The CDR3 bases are TGTGCCAGCAGCTCCCGTAGGTCTGGTGAAAAACTGTTTTTT.

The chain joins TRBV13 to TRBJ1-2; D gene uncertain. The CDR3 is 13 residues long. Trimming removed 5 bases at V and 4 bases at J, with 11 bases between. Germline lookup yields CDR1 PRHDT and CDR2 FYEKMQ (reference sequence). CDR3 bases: TGTGCCAGCAGCCCTTCCGAAGGCTATGGCTACACCTTC. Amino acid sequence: CASSPSEGYGYTF.

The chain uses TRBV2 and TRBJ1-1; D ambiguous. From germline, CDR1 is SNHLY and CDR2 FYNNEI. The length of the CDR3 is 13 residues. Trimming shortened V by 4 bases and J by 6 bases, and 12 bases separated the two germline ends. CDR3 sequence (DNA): TGTGCCAGCAGTGCGGTGTCAGGCGCTGAAGCTTTCTTT. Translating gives CASSAVSGAEAFF.

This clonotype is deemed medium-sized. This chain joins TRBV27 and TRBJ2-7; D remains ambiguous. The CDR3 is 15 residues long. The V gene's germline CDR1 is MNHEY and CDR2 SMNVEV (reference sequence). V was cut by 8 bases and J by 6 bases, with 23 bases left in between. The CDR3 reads CASGVGGGLQSEQYF. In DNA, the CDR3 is TGTGCCAGCGGGGTGGGTGGTGGGCTCCAATCCGAGCAGTACTTC.

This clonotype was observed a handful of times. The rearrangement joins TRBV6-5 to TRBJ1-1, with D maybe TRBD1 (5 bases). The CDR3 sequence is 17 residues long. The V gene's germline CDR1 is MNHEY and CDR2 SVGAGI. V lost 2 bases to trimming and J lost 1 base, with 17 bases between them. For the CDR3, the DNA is TGTGCCAGCAGTTACAGGCTCAGGGCGTTGGGGAACACTGAAGCTTTCTTT. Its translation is CASSYRLRALGNTEAFF.

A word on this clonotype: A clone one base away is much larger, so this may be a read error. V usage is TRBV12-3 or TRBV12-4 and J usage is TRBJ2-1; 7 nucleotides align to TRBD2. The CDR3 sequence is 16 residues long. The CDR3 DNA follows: TGTGCCAGCAGTTACATCGATGTGACTAGCACTAATGGGCAGTTCTTC. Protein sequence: CASSYIDVTSTNGQFF.

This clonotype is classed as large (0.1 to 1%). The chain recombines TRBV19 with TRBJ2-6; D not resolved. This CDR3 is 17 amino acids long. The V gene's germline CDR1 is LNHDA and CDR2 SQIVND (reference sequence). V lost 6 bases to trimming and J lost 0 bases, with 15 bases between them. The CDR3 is CASSQIRPSSGANVLTF. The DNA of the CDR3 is TGTGCCAGTAGCCAGATCCGTCCAAGCTCTGGGGCCAACGTCCTGACTTTC.

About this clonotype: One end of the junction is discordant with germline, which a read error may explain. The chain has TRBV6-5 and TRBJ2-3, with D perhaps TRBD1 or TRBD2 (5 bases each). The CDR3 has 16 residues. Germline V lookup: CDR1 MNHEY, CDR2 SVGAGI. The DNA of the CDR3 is TGTGCCAGCATCCCGGGTCAGGGAAGGAAGGGAGATACGCGGTATTTT. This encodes CASIPGQGRKGDTRYF.

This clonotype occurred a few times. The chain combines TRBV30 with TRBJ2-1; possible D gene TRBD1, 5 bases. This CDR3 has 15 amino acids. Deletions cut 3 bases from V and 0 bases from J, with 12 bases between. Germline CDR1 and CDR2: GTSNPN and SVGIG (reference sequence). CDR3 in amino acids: CAWSQQVSSYNEQFF. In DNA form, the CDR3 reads TGTGCCTGGAGCCAACAGGTTAGCTCCTACAATGAGCAGTTCTTC.

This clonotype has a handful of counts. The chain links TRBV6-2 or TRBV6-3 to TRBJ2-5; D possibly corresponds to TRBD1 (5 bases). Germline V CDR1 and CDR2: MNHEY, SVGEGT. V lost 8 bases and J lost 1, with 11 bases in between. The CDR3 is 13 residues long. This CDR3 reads CASALGVQETQYF. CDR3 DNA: TGTGCCAGCGCCCTAGGGGTCCAAGAGACCCAGTACTTC.

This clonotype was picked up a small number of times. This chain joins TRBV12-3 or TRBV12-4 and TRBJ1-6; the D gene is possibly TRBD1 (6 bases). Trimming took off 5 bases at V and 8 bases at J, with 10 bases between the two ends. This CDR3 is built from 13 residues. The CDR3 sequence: CASSPYRDSPLHF. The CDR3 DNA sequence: TGTGCCAGCAGTCCCTACAGGGATTCACCCCTCCACTTT.

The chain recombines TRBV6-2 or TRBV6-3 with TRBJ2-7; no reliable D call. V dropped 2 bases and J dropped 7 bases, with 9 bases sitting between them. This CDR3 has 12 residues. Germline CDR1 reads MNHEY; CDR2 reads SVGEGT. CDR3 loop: CASSYGRDEQYF. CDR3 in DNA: TGTGCCAGCAGTTACGGAAGGGATGAGCAGTACTTC.

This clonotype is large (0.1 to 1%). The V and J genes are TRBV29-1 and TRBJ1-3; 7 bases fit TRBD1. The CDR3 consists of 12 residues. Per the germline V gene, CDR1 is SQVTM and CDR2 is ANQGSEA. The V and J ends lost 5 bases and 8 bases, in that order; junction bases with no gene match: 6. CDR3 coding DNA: TGCAGCGTTTCTCAGGGGGGAGACACCATATATTTT. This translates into CSVSQGGDTIYF.

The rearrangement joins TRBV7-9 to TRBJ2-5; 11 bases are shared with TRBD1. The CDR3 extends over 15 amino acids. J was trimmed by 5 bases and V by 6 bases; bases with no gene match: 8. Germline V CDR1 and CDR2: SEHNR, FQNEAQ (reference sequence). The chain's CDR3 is CASRFGQGALETQYF. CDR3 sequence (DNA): TGTGCCAGCAGATTTGGACAGGGGGCCCTGGAGACCCAGTACTTC. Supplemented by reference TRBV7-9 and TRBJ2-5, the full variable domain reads DTGVSQNPRHKITKRGQNVTFRCDPISEHNRLYWYRQTLGQGPEFLTYFQNEAQLEKSRLLSDRFSAERPKGSFSTLEIQRTEQGDSAMYLCASRFGQGALETQYFGPGTRLLVL.

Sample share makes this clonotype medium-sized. CDR3: CASSPGQYSGANVLTF. DNA of the CDR3: TGTGCCAGTAGCCCGGGACAGTACTCTGGGGCCAACGTCCTGACTTTC. J is TRBJ2-6 and V is TRBV5-6; TRBD1 agrees at 7 bases. V was clipped by 8 bases and J by 0 bases; unmatched bases: 8. The CDR3 has 16 amino acids. Germline-derived CDR1 and CDR2 are SGHDT and YYEEEE.

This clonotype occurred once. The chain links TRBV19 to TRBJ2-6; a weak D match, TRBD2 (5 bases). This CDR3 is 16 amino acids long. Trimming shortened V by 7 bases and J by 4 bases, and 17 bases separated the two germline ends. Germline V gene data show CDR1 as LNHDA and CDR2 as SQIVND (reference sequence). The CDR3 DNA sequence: TGTGCCAGTAAGGAGGCCAGGCGGCCCGGGGCCAACGTCCTGACTTTC. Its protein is CASKEARRPGANVLTF.